Presented here are 18 T cell receptor beta chains from one specimen sequenced in a study of shared clonotypes between healthy human individuals. This table comes from immunoSEQ multiplex PCR, and its TCRdb copy is limited to in-frame clones, with some not included. This sample has some 2,500,000 clones, with roughly 90% found just once. The sample comprised naive CD4+ T cells from PBMCs. Subset reported: CD45RA+ positively selected. These receptors were obtained from a man aged 18 to 30 in good health. Some clones in this sample may be carry-over from other donors' samples.

A remark on this clone: This CDR3 is also generated by other DNA sequences in the sample. The gene calls are TRBV27 and TRBJ2-1; D is uncertain. Germline V gives CDR1 MNHEY, CDR2 SMNVEV (reference sequence). Trimming took 3 bases from V and 0 from J, leaving 12 bases between them. The CDR3 contains 16 residues. In DNA form, the CDR3 reads TGTGCCAGCAGTTTCCTCAGGCGGAGCTCCTACAATGAGCAGTTCTTC. Its protein product is CASSFLRRSSYNEQFF.

V is TRBV28 and J is TRBJ2-6; D is undetermined. This CDR3 has 14 residues. Germline lookup yields CDR1 MDHEN and CDR2 SYDVKM. V was clipped by 8 bases and J by 2 bases, with 10 bases between them. CDR3 in amino acids: CASGEQAGANVLTF. The DNA for the CDR3 is TGTGCCAGCGGAGAACAAGCTGGGGCCAACGTCCTGACTTTC.

This chain uses TRBV30 with TRBJ1-3, with D unclear. CDR3 size: 14 residues. Trimming removed 1 base from V and 3 bases from J, with 10 bases in between. The germline gives CDR1 GTSNPN, CDR2 SVGIG (reference sequence). CDR3 sequence: CAWSEGGLGNTIYF. The CDR3 nucleotides are TGTGCCTGGAGTGAGGGAGGCCTTGGAAACACCATATATTTT.

The V call is TRBV6-5, the J call TRBJ2-2; D is ambiguous. Germline lookup yields CDR1 MNHEY and CDR2 SVGAGI. The V end lost 6 bases, the J end lost 6 bases, and 11 bases lay between the germline ends. This CDR3 comprises 13 residues. The CDR3 loop is CASSRTSAGELFF. CDR3 DNA sequence: TGTGCCAGCAGCCGGACCTCGGCCGGGGAGCTGTTTTTT.

The V call is TRBV19, the J call TRBJ1-5; weak D call: TRBD1 (5 bases). Trimming left V 4 bases short and J 6 bases short, with 10 bases between. Germline V gene lookup returns CDR1 LNHDA and CDR2 SQIVND (reference sequence). This CDR3 is built from 13 residues. CDR3 sequence reads: CASSKYRGQPQHF. Here the CDR3 DNA reads TGTGCCAGTAGTAAGTATAGGGGTCAGCCCCAGCATTTT.

The V call is TRBV7-9, the J call TRBJ2-6; D is perhaps TRBD1 (5 bases). The germline gives CDR1 SEHNR, CDR2 FQNEAQ (reference sequence). V lost 0 bases and J 2 bases, leaving 11 bases between the germline ends. CDR3 size: 17 residues. CDR3 DNA sequence: TGTGCCAGCAGCTTAGCGACGTCAGGGACTGGGGCCAACGTCCTGACTTTC. This sequence encodes CASSLATSGTGANVLTF. The complete variable domain, with remaining parts taken from reference TRBV7-9 and TRBJ2-6, reads DTGVSQNPRHKITKRGQNVTFRCDPISEHNRLYWYRQTLGQGPEFLTYFQNEAQLEKSRLLSDRFSAERPKGSFSTLEIQRTEQGDSAMYLCASSLATSGTGANVLTFGAGSRLTVL.

The chain's CDR3 is CASRRTGGSWREQFF. The CDR3 nucleotides are TGTGCCAGCAGGAGGACTGGCGGGAGTTGGCGCGAGCAGTTCTTC. The chain carries TRBV11-2 and TRBJ2-1, with 7 bases matching TRBD2. Unmatched junction bases numbered 15, after V lost 6 bases and J lost 10 bases. The CDR3 is 15 amino acids. CDR1 and CDR2 (germline): SGHAT, FQNNGV.

V and J are TRBV6-5 and TRBJ2-5; 9 positions agree with TRBD1. Germline trimming cut 7 bases from V and 3 bases from J; bases unmatched to any gene: 9. Germline CDR1 MNHEY, CDR2 SVGAGI. This CDR3 has 15 amino acids. This CDR3 reads CASTPPGTGKETQYF. The CDR3 DNA reads as TGTGCCAGCACGCCCCCCGGGACAGGGAAAGAGACCCAGTACTTC.

This clone was recorded only once. The V gene is TRBV19, the J gene TRBJ2-7; maybe TRBD2 (6 bases). Germline values: CDR1 LNHDA, CDR2 SQIVND (reference sequence). The CDR3 has 14 amino acids. The V end lost 6 bases, the J end lost 2 bases, and 14 bases lay between the germline ends. The CDR3 DNA is TGTGCCAGTAGCCTGGGACTGTTCACCTACGAGCAGTACTTC. It specifies CASSLGLFTYEQYF.

The V gene is TRBV19, the J gene TRBJ2-6; TRBD1 aligns across 8 bases. The CDR3 is 19 residues long. V dropped 3 bases and J dropped 1; count of bases not matched to a gene: 11. CDR1 and CDR2 (germline): LNHDA, SQIVND (reference sequence). The CDR3, as DNA: TGTGCCAGTAGTATCAAGACAGGGGCACTGTATTCTGGGGCCAACGTCCTGACTTTC. Translating gives CASSIKTGALYSGANVLTF. Filled out from reference TRBV19 and TRBJ2-6, the complete variable domain reads DGGITQSPKYLFRKEGQNVTLSCEQNLNHDAMYWYRQDPGQGLRLIYYSQIVNDFQKGDIAEGYSVSREKKESFPLTVTSAQKNPTAFYLCASSIKTGALYSGANVLTFGAGSRLTVL.

The CDR3 DNA follows: TGCAGCGTTCCCCGGACTAGCGGTAGCTCCTACAATGAGCAGTTCTTC. Encoded protein: CSVPRTSGSSYNEQFF. V and J are TRBV29-1 and TRBJ2-1; 10 bases are shared with TRBD2. The CDR3 consists of 16 residues. Germline V CDR1 and CDR2: SQVTM, ANQGSEA. Trimming took 5 bases from V and 0 from J; bases not matched to a gene: 7.

With respect to this clone: Other DNA sequences within the sample encode an identical CDR3. The chain links TRBV11-2 to TRBJ1-5; D gene unclear. Germline V lookup: CDR1 SGHAT, CDR2 FQNNGV. The CDR3 has 13 residues. V shed 1 base and J shed 3 bases, with 4 bases lying between them. CDR3 sequence (DNA): TGTGCCAGCAGCTTAGGCCCCAATCAGCCCCAGCATTTT. Its translation: CASSLGPNQPQHF.

The chain uses TRBV27 and TRBJ1-5, with a weak D call TRBD1 (5 bases). The germline V and J ends were trimmed by 5 bases and 3 bases, with 14 bases remaining between them. This CDR3 spans 15 amino acids. Per the germline V gene, CDR1 is MNHEY and CDR2 is SMNVEV (reference sequence). Here the CDR3 DNA reads TGTGCCAGCAGTGAAATCCGGGGCACCAATCAGCCCCAGCATTTT. Translating it yields CASSEIRGTNQPQHF.

The V and J genes are TRBV4-3 and TRBJ2-6; D assignment may be TRBD1 or TRBD2 (5 bases each). The V end lost 4 bases, the J end lost 1 base, and 20 bases lay between the germline ends. The germline V gene encodes CDR1 LGHNA and CDR2 YSLEER. This CDR3 is 19 amino acids long. The DNA of the CDR3 is TGCGCCAGCAGCCCTTGGGGACGGGGACGGTTGTCTGGGGCCAACGTCCTGACTTTC. Encoded protein: CASSPWGRGRLSGANVLTF.

The CDR3: CSVEGGGGPSYEQYF. The DNA of the CDR3 is TGCAGCGTTGAAGGGGGTGGAGGGCCTTCCTACGAGCAGTACTTC. The genes are TRBV29-1 and TRBJ2-7, with D possibly TRBD2 on 6 matching bases. V lost 1 base and J lost 1, with 14 bases in between. From germline, CDR1 is SQVTM and CDR2 ANQGSEA. The CDR3 has 15 amino acids.

The rearrangement uses TRBV20-1 and TRBJ2-1, with 11 bases lining up with TRBD2. J was trimmed by 10 bases and V by 7 bases; bases with no gene match: 3. Germline lookup yields CDR1 DFQATT and CDR2 SNEGSKA (reference sequence). The CDR3 length is 11 residues. CDR3 in amino acids: CSGRLAGEQFF. CDR3 DNA sequence: TGCAGTGGCCGACTAGCGGGGGAGCAGTTCTTC.

To note about this clone: At the DNA level, this CDR3 is encoded by other sequences in the same sample as well. This CDR3 is CASSRTGSNQPQHF. The CDR3 DNA reads as TGTGCCAGTAGTAGGACAGGCAGCAATCAGCCCCAGCATTTT. The chain recombines TRBV19 with TRBJ1-5, with 7 nucleotides matching TRBD1. Trimming took 4 bases from V and 1 from J; bases not matched to a gene: 1. CDR1 LNHDA and CDR2 SQIVND come from the germline V gene (reference sequence). The CDR3 is 14 residues long.

This sequence joins TRBV28 and TRBJ1-4; D is ambiguous. The CDR3 extends over 12 amino acids. V dropped 3 bases and J dropped 8 bases, with 7 bases sitting between them. The germline V gene encodes CDR1 MDHEN and CDR2 SYDVKM. The chain's CDR3 is CASSLAGEKLFF. The DNA of the CDR3 is TGTGCCAGCAGTTTGGCGGGAGAAAAACTGTTTTTT.